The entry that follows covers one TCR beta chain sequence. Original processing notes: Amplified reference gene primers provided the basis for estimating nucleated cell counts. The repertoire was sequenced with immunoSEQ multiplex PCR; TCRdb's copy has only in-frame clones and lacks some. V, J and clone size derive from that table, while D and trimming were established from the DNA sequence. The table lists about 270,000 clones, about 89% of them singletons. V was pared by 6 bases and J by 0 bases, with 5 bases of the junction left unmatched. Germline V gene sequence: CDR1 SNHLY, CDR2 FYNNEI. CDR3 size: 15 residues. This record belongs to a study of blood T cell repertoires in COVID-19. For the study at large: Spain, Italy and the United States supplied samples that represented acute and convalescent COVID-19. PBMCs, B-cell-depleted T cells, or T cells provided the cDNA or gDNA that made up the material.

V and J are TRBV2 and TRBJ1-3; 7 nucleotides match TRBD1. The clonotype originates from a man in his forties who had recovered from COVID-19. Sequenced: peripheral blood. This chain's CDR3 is CASSRRTGSGNTIYF. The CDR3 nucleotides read TGTGCCAGCAGCCGCCGGACAGGCTCTGGAAACACCATATATTTT. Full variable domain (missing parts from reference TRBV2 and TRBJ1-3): EPEVTQTPSHQVTQMGQEVILRCVPISNHLYFYWYRQILGQKVEFLVSFYNNEISEKSEIFDDQFSVERPDGSNFTLKIRSTKLEDSAMYFCASSRRTGSGNTIYFGEGSWLTVV.